Detailed here is one TCR beta chain. Authors' data handling: From reference gene primer amplification, estimates of nucleated cell counts were derived. Sequencing used immunoSEQ multiplex PCR; TCRdb keeps in-frame clones, though not all of them. That table gives V, J and clone size, and the DNA gave D and trimming. Among hundreds of thousands of clones, 80% to 90% were seen once, and the ten largest hold roughly 1.1%. Assignment of participants to cohorts was predicated upon participant-reported clinical history. Recovered Cohort 3 donors showed two negative PCRs, clearance, or symptom resolution. The data stem from a study of blood T cell repertoires in COVID-19. Whole-study context: T cells, B-cell-depleted T cells, or PBMCs supplied cDNA or gDNA.

This TCR came from a man aged 25 to 40 who had recovered from COVID-19. Source material: PBMCs or T cells enriched from blood (not recorded which).

The CDR3 nucleotides are TGTGCCAGCAGCCTACGGACTAGCGGGGGAAATGAGCAGTTCTTC. Translated, it gives CASSLRTSGGNEQFF. The chain has TRBV3-1 (or the pseudogene TRBV3-2) and TRBJ2-1; 13 bases align to TRBD2. Trimming cost V 4 bases and J 7 bases; bases outside gene matches: 4. Germline-derived CDR1 and CDR2 are LGHDT and YNNKEL (reference sequence). CDR3 length: 15 residues.